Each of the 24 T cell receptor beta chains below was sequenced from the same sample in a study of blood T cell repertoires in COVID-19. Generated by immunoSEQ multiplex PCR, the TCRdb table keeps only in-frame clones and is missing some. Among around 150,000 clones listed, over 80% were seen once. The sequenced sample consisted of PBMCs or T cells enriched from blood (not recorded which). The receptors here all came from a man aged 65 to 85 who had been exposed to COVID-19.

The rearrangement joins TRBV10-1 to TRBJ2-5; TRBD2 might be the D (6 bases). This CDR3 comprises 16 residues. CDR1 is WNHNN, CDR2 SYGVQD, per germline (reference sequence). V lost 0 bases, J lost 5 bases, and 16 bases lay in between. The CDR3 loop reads CASSESVSGQRETQYF. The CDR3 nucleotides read TGCGCCAGCAGTGAGTCTGTTAGCGGCCAAAGGGAGACCCAGTACTTC.

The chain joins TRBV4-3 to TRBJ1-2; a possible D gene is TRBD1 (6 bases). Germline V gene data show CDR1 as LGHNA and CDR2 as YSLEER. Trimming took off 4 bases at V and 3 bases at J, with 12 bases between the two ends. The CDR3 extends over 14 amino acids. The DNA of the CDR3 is TGCGCCAGCAGCCTACAGGGTTTGGACTATGGCTACACCTTC. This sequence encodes CASSLQGLDYGYTF.

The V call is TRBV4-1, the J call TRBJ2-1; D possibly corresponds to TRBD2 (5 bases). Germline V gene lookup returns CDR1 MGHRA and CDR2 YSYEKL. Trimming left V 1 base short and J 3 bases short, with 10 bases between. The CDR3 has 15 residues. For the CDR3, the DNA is TGCGCCAGCAGCCAAGGGGAGACTGACTACAATGAGCAGTTCTTC. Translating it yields CASSQGETDYNEQFF.

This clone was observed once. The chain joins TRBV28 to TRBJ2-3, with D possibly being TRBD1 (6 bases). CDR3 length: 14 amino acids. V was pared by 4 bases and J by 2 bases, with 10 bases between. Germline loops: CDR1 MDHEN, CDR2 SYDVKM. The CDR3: CASSSRGNTDTQYF. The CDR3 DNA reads TGTGCCAGCAGTTCCAGGGGCAACACAGATACGCAGTATTTT.

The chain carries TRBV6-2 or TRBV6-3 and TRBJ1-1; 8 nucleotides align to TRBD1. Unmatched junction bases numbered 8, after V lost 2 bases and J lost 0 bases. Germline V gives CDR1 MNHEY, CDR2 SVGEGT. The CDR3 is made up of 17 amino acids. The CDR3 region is CASSYPRDRPLNTEAFF. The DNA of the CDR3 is TGTGCCAGCAGTTACCCCCGGGACAGGCCCTTGAACACTGAAGCTTTCTTT.

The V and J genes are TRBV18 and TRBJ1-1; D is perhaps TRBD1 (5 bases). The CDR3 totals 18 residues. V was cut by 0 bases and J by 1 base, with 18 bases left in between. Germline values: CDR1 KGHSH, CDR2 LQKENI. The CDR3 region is CASSPPILSGAPNTEAFF. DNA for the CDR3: TGTGCCAGCTCACCACCGATCCTGAGTGGGGCACCGAACACTGAAGCTTTCTTT.

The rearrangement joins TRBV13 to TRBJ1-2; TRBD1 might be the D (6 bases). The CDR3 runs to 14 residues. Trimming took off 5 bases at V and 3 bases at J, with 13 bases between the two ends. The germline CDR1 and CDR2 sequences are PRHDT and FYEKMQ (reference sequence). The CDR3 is CASSTHRVYYGYTF. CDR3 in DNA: TGTGCCAGCAGCACACACAGGGTCTACTATGGCTACACCTTC.

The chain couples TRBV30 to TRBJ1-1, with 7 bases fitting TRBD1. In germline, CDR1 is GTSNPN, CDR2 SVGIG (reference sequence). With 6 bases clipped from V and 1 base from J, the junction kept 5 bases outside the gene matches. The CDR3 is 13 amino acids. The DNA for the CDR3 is TGTGCCTGCCGACAGGGCTGGAACACTGAAGCTTTCTTT. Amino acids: CACRQGWNTEAFF.

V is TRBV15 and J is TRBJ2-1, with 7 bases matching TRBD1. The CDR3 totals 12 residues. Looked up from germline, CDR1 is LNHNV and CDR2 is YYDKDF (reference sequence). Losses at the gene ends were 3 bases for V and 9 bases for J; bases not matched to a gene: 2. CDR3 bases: TGTGCCACCAGCAGGCGGACAGGTGAGCAGTTCTTC. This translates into CATSRRTGEQFF.

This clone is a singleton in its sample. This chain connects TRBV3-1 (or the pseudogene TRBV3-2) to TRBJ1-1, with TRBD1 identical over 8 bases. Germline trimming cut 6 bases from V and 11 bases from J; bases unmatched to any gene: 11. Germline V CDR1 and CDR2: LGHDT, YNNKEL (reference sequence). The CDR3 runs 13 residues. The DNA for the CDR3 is TGTGCCAGCAGAAAAGGACAGGGAATGGGGGCTTTCTTT. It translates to CASRKGQGMGAFF.

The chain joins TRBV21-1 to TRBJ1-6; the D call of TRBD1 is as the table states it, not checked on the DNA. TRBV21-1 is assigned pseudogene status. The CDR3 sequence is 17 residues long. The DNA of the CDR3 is TGTGCCAGCAGCAAACTCCATGGCGCAAGCAGGGATTCACCCCTCCACTTT. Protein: CASSKLHGASRDSPLHF.

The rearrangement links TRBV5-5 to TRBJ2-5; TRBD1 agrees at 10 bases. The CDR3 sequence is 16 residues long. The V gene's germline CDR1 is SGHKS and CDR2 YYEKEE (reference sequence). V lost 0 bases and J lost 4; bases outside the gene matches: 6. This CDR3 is CASSLADRDRGETQYF. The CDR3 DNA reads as TGTGCCAGCAGCTTGGCCGATCGGGACAGGGGAGAGACCCAGTACTTC.

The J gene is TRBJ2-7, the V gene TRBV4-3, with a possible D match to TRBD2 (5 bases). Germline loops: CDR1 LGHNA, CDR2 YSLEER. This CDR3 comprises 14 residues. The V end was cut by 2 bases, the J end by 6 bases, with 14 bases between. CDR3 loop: CASSQSGSGSEQYF. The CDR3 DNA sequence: TGCGCCAGCAGCCAAAGCGGCTCCGGCTCCGAGCAGTACTTC.

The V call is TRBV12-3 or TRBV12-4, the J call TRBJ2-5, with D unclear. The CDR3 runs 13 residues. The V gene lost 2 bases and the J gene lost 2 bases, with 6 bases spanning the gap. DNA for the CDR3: TGTGCCAGCAGTTTACTACTTCAAGAGACCCAGTACTTC. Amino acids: CASSLLLQETQYF.

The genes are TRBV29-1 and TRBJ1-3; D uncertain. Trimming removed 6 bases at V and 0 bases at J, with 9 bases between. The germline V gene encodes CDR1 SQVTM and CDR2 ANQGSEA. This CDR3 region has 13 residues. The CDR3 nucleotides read TGCAGCGTATATCAAGCCTCTGGAAACACCATATATTTT. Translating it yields CSVYQASGNTIYF.

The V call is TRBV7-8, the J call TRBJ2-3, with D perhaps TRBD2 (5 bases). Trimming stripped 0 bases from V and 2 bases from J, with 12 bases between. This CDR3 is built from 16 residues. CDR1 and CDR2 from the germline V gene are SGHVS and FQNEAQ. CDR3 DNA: TGTGCCAGCAGCTTAGCTGCTAGCATCGCCACAGATACGCAGTATTTT. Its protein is CASSLAASIATDTQYF.

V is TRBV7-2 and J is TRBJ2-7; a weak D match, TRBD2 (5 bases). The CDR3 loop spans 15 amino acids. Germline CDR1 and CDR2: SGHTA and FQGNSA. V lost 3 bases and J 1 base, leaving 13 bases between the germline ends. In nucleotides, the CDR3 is TGTGCCAGCAGCTTTCGAGGGCGGCAGTCCTACGAGCAGTACTTC. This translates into CASSFRGRQSYEQYF.

CDR3 DNA sequence: TGCGCCAGCAGCCGCCAACAGGGGGAAAGCAATCAGCCCCAGCATTTT. Amino acid sequence: CASSRQQGESNQPQHF. The chain couples TRBV4-1 to TRBJ1-5; 8 bases are shared with TRBD1. V was clipped by 4 bases and J by 1 base; unmatched bases: 6. The CDR3 has 16 residues. The germline V gene has CDR1 MGHRA and CDR2 YSYEKL.

CDR3 loop: CASSSTELAGTEQYF. As DNA, the CDR3 is TGCGCCAGCAGCTCCACGGAGTTAGCGGGAACCGAGCAGTACTTC. The rearrangement uses TRBV5-1 and TRBJ2-7; the match to TRBD2 covers 8 bases. The V gene's germline CDR1 is SGHRS and CDR2 YFSETQ. The CDR3 has 15 residues. Trimming cost V 3 bases and J 6 bases; bases outside gene matches: 11.

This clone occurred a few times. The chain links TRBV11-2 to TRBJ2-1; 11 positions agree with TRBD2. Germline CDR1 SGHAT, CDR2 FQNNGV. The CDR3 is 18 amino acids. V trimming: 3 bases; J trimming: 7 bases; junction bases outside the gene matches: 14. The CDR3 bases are TGTGCCAGCAGCTTTACATATTCTGGACTAGCGGGCGGTAATGAGCAGTTCTTC. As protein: CASSFTYSGLAGGNEQFF.

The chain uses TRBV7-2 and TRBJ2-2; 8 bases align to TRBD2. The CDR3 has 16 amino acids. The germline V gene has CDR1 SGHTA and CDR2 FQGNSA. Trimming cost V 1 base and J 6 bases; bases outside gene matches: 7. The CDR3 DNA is TGTGCCAGCAGCTTAGTCCCAGCGGGAGTGCCCGGGGAGCTGTTTTTT. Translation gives CASSLVPAGVPGELFF.

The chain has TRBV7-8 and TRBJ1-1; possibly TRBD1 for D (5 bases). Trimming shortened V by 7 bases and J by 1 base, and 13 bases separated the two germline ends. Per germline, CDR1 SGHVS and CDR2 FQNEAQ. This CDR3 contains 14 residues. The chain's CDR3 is CASIRTGPNTEAFF. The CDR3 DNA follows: TGTGCCAGCATCAGAACAGGTCCGAACACTGAAGCTTTCTTT.

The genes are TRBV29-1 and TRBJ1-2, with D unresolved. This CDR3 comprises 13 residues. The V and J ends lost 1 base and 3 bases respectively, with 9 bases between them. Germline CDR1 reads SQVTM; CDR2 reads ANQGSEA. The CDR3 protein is CSVEAGFDYGYTF. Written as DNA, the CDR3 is TGCAGCGTTGAAGCCGGGTTCGACTATGGCTACACCTTC.

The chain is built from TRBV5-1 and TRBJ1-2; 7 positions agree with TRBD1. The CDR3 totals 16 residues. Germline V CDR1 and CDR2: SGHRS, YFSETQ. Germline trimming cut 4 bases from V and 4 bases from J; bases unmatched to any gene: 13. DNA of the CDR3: TGCGCCAGCAGCGTGGGGACAGTTCCATCCTCCTATGGCTACACCTTC. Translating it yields CASSVGTVPSSYGYTF.